The clone carrying this T cell receptor (beta chain) showed up just a few times. The data belong to a study of blood T cell repertoires in COVID-19. In the study overall: T cells, B-cell-depleted T cells, or PBMCs provided the cDNA or gDNA that served as material.

Clones were read by immunoSEQ multiplex PCR, and TCRdb kept only the in-frame ones, dropping some. The data hold fewer than 85,000 clones, with roughly four fifths observed a single time. This CDR3 has 17 residues. Trimming removed 5 bases from V and 0 bases from J, with 20 bases in between. Germline values: CDR1 SEHNR, CDR2 FQNEAQ (reference sequence). This receptor was obtained from a man aged 25-40 years with COVID-19, enrolled during active disease. The sample was peripheral blood. The chain is built from TRBV7-9 and TRBJ2-7; a possible D gene is TRBD2 (5 bases). This CDR3 is CASSQPSGILPSYEQYF. In DNA form, the CDR3 reads TGTGCCAGCAGCCAGCCATCCGGGATCCTTCCCTCCTACGAGCAGTACTTC.